The subject of this entry is one T cell receptor delta chain. The protein that TCRdb holds for this DNA derives from a much larger clone and differs from the translated DNA at residue 17, which likely indicates a read error; the protein shown here is translated from the DNA. The data were taken from a study of γδ T cells in repeated Plasmodium falciparum infection. Gammadelta T cells were flow-sorted from PBMC into Vgamma9/Vdelta2+ and Vdelta2-negative populations for bulk analysis. TCRdb reanalysed the multiplex PCR reads via CATT. The profile shows around 46,000 delta-chain clones, roughly 2% of them singletons. V was pared by 5 bases and J by 8 bases, with 40 bases between. CDR1 and CDR2 (germline): TSESDYY, QEAYKQQN. This CDR3 contains 21 residues.

V and J are TRAV38-2/DV8 and TRDJ1, with D possibly TRDD3 on 7 matching bases. Here the J gene was assigned by germline matching of the DNA, as TCRdb has none. The receptor was isolated from a pool of human donors (malaria-infected and uninfected, not separated). The specimen was gamma-delta T cells from blood. In nucleotides, the CDR3 is TGTGCTTATAGCCTTCCCCTCATCCTTCCCTTGGGGGACCTACTGTTAGAGAAACTCATCTTT. Protein product: CAYSLPLILPLGDLLLEKLIF.